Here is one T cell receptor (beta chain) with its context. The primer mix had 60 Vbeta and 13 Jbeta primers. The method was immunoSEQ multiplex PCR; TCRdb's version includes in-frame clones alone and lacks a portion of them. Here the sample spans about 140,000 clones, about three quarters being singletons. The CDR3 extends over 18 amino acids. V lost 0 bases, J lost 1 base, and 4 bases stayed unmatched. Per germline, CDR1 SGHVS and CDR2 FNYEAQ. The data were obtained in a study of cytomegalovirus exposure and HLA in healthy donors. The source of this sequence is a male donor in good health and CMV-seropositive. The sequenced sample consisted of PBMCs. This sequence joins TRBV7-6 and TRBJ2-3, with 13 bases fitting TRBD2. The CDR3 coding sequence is TGTGCCAGCAGCTTAGCCGGGACTAGCGGGACGGGCACAGATACGCAGTATTTT. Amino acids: CASSLAGTSGTGTDTQYF.